A single sample is the source of the 23 T cell receptor beta chains below, sequenced in a study of human T cells and chemical hapten exposure (dated by TCRdb to the early 2020s). This sample's time point label indicates: patch test 1, 2 weeks after DPC sensitization. This sample's treatment or condition label indicates: therapeutic diphenylcyclopropenone sensitization with weekly scalp DPC. The library was generated by RACE. The instrument given in TCRdb is NextSeq 500. TCRdb's own reprocessing of the public reads used fastp at Q25 and MiXCR and kept productive beta chains. CDR3 protein duplicates are merged, each entry listing the most common genes and DNA. Recorded for this sample are about 340,000 distinct CDR3 sequences; about 7% of them occurred a single time. The ten largest clonotypes hold 8% to 9% of the sample. Sequenced material: whole blood, taken in connection with sensitization to the hapten diphenylcyclopropenone (DPC). The receptors derive from a young woman with alopecia areata. Some clones in this sample may be carry-over from other donors' samples.

There are a few counts of this clonotype. CDR3 amino acids: CASSLPRTRSPLHF. CDR3 in DNA: TGTGCCAGCAGTTTGCCCCGAACCCGTTCACCCCTCCACTTT. This rearrangement joins TRBV12-3 or TRBV12-4 to TRBJ1-6; the D is unclear. This CDR3 spans 14 amino acids. V was shortened by 3 bases and J by 9 bases, with 12 bases between the two germline ends.

The chain has TRBV7-3 and TRBJ1-6; D not resolved. Looked up from germline, CDR1 is SGHTA and CDR2 is FQGTGA. The CDR3 consists of 14 residues. The V gene lost 3 bases and the J gene lost 5 bases, with 8 bases spanning the gap. CDR3 coding DNA: TGTGCCAGCAGCTTGACCGCACATAATTCACCCCTCCACTTT. This sequence encodes CASSLTAHNSPLHF.

CDR3 nucleotides: TGTGCCAGCAGTACGACAGGCAATCAGCCCCAGCATTTT. Translated, it gives CASSTTGNQPQHF. The chain carries TRBV12-3 or TRBV12-4 and TRBJ1-5, with D maybe TRBD1 (5 bases). Trimming left V 5 bases short and J 2 bases short, with 7 bases between. This CDR3 is built from 13 residues.

The chain combines TRBV20-1 with TRBJ1-2; D unclear. Germline assignment: CDR1 DFQATT and CDR2 SNEGSKA (reference sequence). V lost 5 bases, J lost 3 bases, and 7 bases lay in between. The length of the CDR3 is 11 residues. The CDR3 reads CSAPPDYGYTF. Here the CDR3 DNA reads TGCAGTGCTCCCCCAGACTATGGCTACACCTTC.

The rearrangement uses TRBV3-1 and TRBJ1-2, with TRBD1 matching over 8 bases. V shed 0 bases, J shed 2 bases, and the junction held 5 bases outside the gene matches. Germline lookup yields CDR1 LGHDT and CDR2 YNNKEL (reference sequence). The CDR3 covers 16 residues. The CDR3 loop reads CASSQDGRGLNYGYTF. CDR3 DNA: TGTGCCAGCAGCCAAGATGGCAGGGGGCTAAACTATGGCTACACCTTC. Combining the CDR3 with reference TRBV3-1 and TRBJ1-2 gives the whole variable domain DTAVSQTPKYLVTQMGNDKSIKCEQNLGHDTMYWYKQDSKKFLKIMFSYNNKELIINETVPNRFSPKSPDKAHLNLHINSLELGDSAVYFCASSQDGRGLNYGYTFGSGTRLTVV.

There are a few counts of this clonotype. The V gene is TRBV10-3, the J gene TRBJ2-6; 7 bases align to TRBD1. With 6 bases clipped from V and 2 bases from J, the junction kept 10 bases outside the gene matches. The CDR3 is 17 amino acids. CDR1 is ENHRY, CDR2 SYGVKD, per germline. This CDR3 reads CAISAARQGPGANVLTF. The CDR3 region has the DNA TGTGCCATCAGCGCCGCCCGACAGGGCCCTGGGGCCAACGTCCTGACTTTC.

This clonotype has a count of ten or more. The chain recombines TRBV9 with TRBJ2-3, with TRBD2 identical over 8 bases. CDR3 length equals 14 residues. The ends lost 0 bases at V and 11 bases at J; junction bases unmatched: 8. The V gene's germline CDR1 is SGDLS and CDR2 YYNGEE. The CDR3 loop reads CASSVEAGVLRQYF. CDR3 DNA: TGTGCCAGCAGCGTAGAAGCGGGGGTGCTCCGGCAGTATTTT.

This clonotype was seen at least ten times. The chain is built from TRBV27 and TRBJ2-7; D ambiguous. The V gene's germline CDR1 is MNHEY and CDR2 SMNVEV (reference sequence). The germline V and J ends were trimmed by 8 bases and 7 bases, with 12 bases remaining between them. The CDR3 length is 11 residues. Here the CDR3 DNA reads TGTGCCAGCGGACGATTATGGGAGCAGTACTTC. Residues: CASGRLWEQYF.

This chain uses TRBV29-1 with TRBJ1-2; unclear D gene. This CDR3 region has 14 residues. V was shortened by 0 bases and J by 0 bases, with 8 bases between the two germline ends. The germline gives CDR1 SQVTM, CDR2 ANQGSEA. The CDR3 nucleotides read TGCAGCGTTGAAGAGAGGGCACCTAACTATGGCTACACCTTC. Translation: CSVEERAPNYGYTF.

The chain links TRBV9 to TRBJ2-3; D may be TRBD2 (5 bases). Germline V gene sequence: CDR1 SGDLS, CDR2 YYNGEE. V lost 0 bases and J 2 bases, leaving 7 bases between the germline ends. This CDR3 has 14 residues. The CDR3 DNA follows: TGTGCCAGCAGCGTAGCGGGGTACACAGATACGCAGTATTTT. Residues: CASSVAGYTDTQYF.

The chain carries TRBV4-1 and TRBJ2-5, with D unresolved. The CDR3 runs 14 residues. Trimming left V 0 bases short and J 4 bases short, with 9 bases between. Germline assignment: CDR1 MGHRA and CDR2 YSYEKL. The CDR3 DNA follows: TGCGCCAGCAGCCAAGACACCCGGCGAGAGACCCAGTACTTC. The encoded protein is CASSQDTRRETQYF.

This clonotype occurred many times. The CDR3 carries no conserved terminal phenylalanine or tryptophan, so it likely arises from a read error. It is unclear where the CDR3 begins or ends on the DNA, so no DNA is shown, and the CDR3 is as TCRdb lists it. This chain joins TRBV21-1 and TRBJ1-2. TRBV21-1 is a listed pseudogene. The CDR3 is 9 amino acids in total, end residues counted. CDR3 in amino acids: CASSQEGLV.

This clonotype was picked up many times. The chain couples TRBV4-3 to TRBJ1-5; no reliable D call. Germline V gene data show CDR1 as LGHNA and CDR2 as YSLEER. The CDR3 length is 16 residues. V was pared by 0 bases and J by 4 bases, with 13 bases between. CDR3 loop: CASSQDLWQSNQPQHF. Written as DNA, the CDR3 is TGCGCCAGCAGCCAAGATCTATGGCAGTCGAATCAGCCCCAGCATTTT.

This chain joins TRBV12-5 and TRBJ2-2; D unresolved. V was shortened by 3 bases and J by 1 base, with 6 bases between the two germline ends. The CDR3 is 14 residues long. The germline V gene encodes CDR1 LGHNT and CDR2 FRNRAP. The CDR3 region is CASGLPKNTGELFF. The CDR3 DNA reads as TGTGCTAGTGGTTTACCAAAGAACACCGGGGAGCTGTTTTTT.

This clonotype was seen many times. V is TRBV29-1 and J is TRBJ2-5, with no clear D. Between the trimmed V and J ends, which lost 0 bases and 7 bases, there was a span of 3 bases. Per germline, CDR1 SQVTM and CDR2 ANQGSEA. The CDR3 loop spans 10 amino acids. CDR3: CSVEEGTQYF. The CDR3, as DNA: TGCAGCGTTGAAGAGGGGACCCAGTACTTC.

This clonotype showed up just a few times. This chain links TRBV6-2 or TRBV6-3 with TRBJ2-3, with D possibly called TRBD1 or TRBD2 (5 bases each). The CDR3 is 15 residues long. V lost 0 bases, J lost 1 base, and 8 bases lay in between. Looked up from germline, CDR1 is MNHEY and CDR2 is SVGEGT. The CDR3 DNA is TGTGCCAGCAGTTACTCGTGGGACCGCACAGATACGCAGTATTTT. As protein: CASSYSWDRTDTQYF.

This clonotype has ten or more counts. In DNA, the CDR3 is TGTGCCAGCAGCTTAGTTTTTGGGGAAACGCAGTATTTT. Residues: CASSLVFGETQYF. This sequence joins TRBV7-2 and TRBJ2-3; no definite D call. The germline V and J ends were trimmed by 1 base and 9 bases, with 11 bases remaining between them. CDR1 is SGHTA and CDR2 is FQGNSA in the germline V gene. This CDR3 comprises 13 residues.

This clonotype occurred a few times. The V and J genes are TRBV7-3 and TRBJ2-2; D is uncertain. The ends were cut back, 4 bases at V and 2 bases at J, with 8 bases in the middle. This CDR3 region has 14 residues. Germline V gene sequence: CDR1 SGHTA, CDR2 FQGTGA. The CDR3 loop reads CASSSAHNTGELFF. The CDR3 DNA is TGTGCCAGCAGCTCCGCCCATAACACCGGGGAGCTGTTTTTT.

This clonotype was counted ten times or more. Here the CDR3 reads CASSFSAEQNTIYF. CDR3 nucleotide sequence: TGCGCCAGCAGCTTTTCGGCGGAGCAAAACACCATATATTTT. This chain uses TRBV5-1 with TRBJ1-3; D remains ambiguous. Germline values: CDR1 SGHRS, CDR2 YFSETQ. Trimming took 2 bases from V and 6 from J, leaving 12 bases between them. The length of the CDR3 is 14 residues. Variable domain in full (rest from reference TRBV5-1 and TRBJ1-3): KAGVTQTPRYLIKTRGQQVTLSCSPISGHRSVSWYQQTPGQGLQFLFEYFSETQRNKGNFPGRFSGRQFSNSRSEMNVSTLELGDSALYLCASSFSAEQNTIYFGEGSWLTVV.

This rearrangement joins TRBV7-2 to TRBJ2-1; D perhaps matches TRBD2 (6 bases). The CDR3 totals 12 residues. Trimming removed 5 bases from V and 8 bases from J, with 10 bases in between. The germline V gene encodes CDR1 SGHTA and CDR2 FQGNSA. The CDR3 region has the DNA TGTGCCAGCAGCGCAGTAGCGGATGAGCAGTTCTTC. Its translation is CASSAVADEQFF.

In its sample, this clonotype was seen a few times. The chain links TRBV20-1 to TRBJ1-4; a possible D gene is TRBD1 (5 bases). The CDR3 has 13 residues. Germline V gives CDR1 DFQATT, CDR2 SNEGSKA (reference sequence). Trimming cost V 4 bases and J 5 bases, with 11 bases left between them. The CDR3 region has the DNA TGCAGTGCTATGCCCGGGGGAAATGAAAAACTGTTTTTT. Protein sequence: CSAMPGGNEKLFF.

The V and J genes are TRBV3-1 and TRBJ1-1, with D possibly matching TRBD1 (5 bases). CDR1 is LGHDT, CDR2 YNNKEL, per germline (reference sequence). CDR3 length: 13 amino acids. Trimming cost V 0 bases and J 10 bases, with 12 bases left between them. The DNA for the CDR3 is TGTGCCAGCAGCCAAGATTCAGGGATCGCAGCTTTCTTT. This gives the protein CASSQDSGIAAFF. Combining the CDR3 with reference TRBV3-1 and TRBJ1-1 gives the whole variable domain DTAVSQTPKYLVTQMGNDKSIKCEQNLGHDTMYWYKQDSKKFLKIMFSYNNKELIINETVPNRFSPKSPDKAHLNLHINSLELGDSAVYFCASSQDSGIAAFFGQGTRLTVV.

V usage is TRBV18 and J usage is TRBJ1-3, with no clear D. In germline, CDR1 is KGHSH, CDR2 LQKENI. V lost 0 bases and J lost 7, with 13 bases in between. CDR3 length: 15 amino acids. In DNA form, the CDR3 reads TGTGCCAGCTCACCACCAAACTATTACAGTAACACCATATATTTT. Amino acid sequence: CASSPPNYYSNTIYF.